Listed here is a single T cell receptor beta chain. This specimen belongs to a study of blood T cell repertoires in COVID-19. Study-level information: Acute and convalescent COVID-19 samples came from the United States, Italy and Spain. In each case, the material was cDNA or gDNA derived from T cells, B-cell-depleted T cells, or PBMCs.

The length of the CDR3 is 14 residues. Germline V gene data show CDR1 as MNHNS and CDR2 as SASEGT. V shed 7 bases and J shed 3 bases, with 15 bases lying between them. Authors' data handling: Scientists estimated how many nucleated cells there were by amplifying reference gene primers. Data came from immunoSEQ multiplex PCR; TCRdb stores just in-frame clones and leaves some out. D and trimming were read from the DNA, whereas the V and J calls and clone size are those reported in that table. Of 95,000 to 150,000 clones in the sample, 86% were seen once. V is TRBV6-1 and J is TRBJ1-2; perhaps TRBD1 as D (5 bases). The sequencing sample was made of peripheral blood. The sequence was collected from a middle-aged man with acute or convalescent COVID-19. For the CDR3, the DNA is TGTGCCAGCACCCCTTGGGGGGGGGACTATGGCTACACCTTC. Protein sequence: CASTPWGGDYGYTF.